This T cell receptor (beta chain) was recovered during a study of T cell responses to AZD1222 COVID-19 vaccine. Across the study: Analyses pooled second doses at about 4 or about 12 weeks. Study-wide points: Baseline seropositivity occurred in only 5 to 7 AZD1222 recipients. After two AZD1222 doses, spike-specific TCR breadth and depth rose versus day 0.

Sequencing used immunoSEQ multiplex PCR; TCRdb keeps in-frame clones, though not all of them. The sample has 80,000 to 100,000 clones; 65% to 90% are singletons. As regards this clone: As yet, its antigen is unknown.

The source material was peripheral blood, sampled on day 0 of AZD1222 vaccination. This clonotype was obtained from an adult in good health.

CDR3 in amino acids: CSVEVLGSANEQYF. In nucleotides, the CDR3 is TGCAGCGTTGAAGTGCTAGGGAGTGCAAACGAGCAGTACTTC. The V gene is TRBV29-1, the J gene TRBJ2-7; D might be TRBD2 (5 bases). The CDR3 has 14 residues. Per germline, CDR1 SQVTM and CDR2 ANQGSEA. With 1 base removed from V and 5 bases from J, the gap between germline ends came to 15 bases.